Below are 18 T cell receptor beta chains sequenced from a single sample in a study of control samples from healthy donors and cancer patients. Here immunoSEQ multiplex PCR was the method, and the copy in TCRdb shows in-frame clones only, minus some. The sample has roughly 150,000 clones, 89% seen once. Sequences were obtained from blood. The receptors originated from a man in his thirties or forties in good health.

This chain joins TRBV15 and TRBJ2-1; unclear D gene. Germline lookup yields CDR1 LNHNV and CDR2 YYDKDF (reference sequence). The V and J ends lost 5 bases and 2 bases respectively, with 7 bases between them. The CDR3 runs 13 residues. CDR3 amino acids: CATSAPPYNEQFF. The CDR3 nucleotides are TGTGCCACCAGCGCCCCGCCCTACAATGAGCAGTTCTTC.

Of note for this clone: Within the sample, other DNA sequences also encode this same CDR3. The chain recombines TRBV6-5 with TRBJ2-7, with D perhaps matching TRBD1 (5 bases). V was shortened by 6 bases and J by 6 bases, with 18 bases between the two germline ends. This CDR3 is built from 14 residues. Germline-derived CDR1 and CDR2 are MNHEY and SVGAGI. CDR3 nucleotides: TGTGCCAGCAGCCGAACACGGCAGGGCAGCGAGCAGTACTTC. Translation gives CASSRTRQGSEQYF.

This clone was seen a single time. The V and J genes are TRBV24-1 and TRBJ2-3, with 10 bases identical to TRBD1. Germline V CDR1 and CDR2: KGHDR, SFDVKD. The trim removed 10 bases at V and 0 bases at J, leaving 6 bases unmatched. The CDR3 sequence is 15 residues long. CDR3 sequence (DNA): TGTGCCACTATGAGGGGACAGGGGAGCACAGATACGCAGTATTTT. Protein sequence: CATMRGQGSTDTQYF.

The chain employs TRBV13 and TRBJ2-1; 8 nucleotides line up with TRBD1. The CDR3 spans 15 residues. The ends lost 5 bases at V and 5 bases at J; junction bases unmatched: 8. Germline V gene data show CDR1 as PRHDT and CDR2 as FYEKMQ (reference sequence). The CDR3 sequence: CASSLAGTGDNEQFF. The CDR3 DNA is TGTGCCAGCAGCCTTGCCGGGACAGGTGACAATGAGCAGTTCTTC. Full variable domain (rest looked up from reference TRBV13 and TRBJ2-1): AAGVIQSPRHLIKEKRETATLKCYPIPRHDTVYWYQQGPGQDPQFLISFYEKMQSDKGSIPDRFSAQQFSDYHSELNMSSLELGDSALYFCASSLAGTGDNEQFFGPGTRLTVL.

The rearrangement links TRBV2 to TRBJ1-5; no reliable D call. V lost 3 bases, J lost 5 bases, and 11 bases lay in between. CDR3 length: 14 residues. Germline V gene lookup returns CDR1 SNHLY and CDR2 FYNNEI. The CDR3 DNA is TGTGCCAGCAGTGACCTCGTGTTATATCAGCCCCAGCATTTT. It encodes CASSDLVLYQPQHF.

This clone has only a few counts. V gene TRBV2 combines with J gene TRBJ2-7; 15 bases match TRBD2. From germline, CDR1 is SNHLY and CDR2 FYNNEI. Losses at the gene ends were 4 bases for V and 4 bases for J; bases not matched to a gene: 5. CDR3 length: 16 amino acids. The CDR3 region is CASSGGTSGRRYEQYF. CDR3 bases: TGTGCCAGCAGTGGCGGGACTAGCGGGAGGAGGTACGAGCAGTACTTC.

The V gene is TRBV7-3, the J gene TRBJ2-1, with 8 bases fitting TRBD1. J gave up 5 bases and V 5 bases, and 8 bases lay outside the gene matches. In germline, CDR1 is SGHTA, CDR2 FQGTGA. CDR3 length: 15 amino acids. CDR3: CASSADRGSNNEQFF. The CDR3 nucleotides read TGTGCCAGCAGCGCAGACAGGGGCTCTAACAATGAGCAGTTCTTC. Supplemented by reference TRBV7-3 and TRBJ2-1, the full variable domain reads GAGVSQTPSNKVTEKGKYVELRCDPISGHTALYWYRQSLGQGPEFLIYFQGTGAADDSGLPNDRFFAVRPEGSVSTLKIQRTERGDSAVYLCASSADRGSNNEQFFGPGTRLTVL.

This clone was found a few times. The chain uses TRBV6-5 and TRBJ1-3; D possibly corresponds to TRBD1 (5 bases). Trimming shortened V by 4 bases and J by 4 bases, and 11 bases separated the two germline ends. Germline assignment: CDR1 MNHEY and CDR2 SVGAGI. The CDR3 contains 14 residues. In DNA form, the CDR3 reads TGTGCCAGCAGTTTGTCCGGGGGAGGAAACACCATATATTTT. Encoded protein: CASSLSGGGNTIYF.

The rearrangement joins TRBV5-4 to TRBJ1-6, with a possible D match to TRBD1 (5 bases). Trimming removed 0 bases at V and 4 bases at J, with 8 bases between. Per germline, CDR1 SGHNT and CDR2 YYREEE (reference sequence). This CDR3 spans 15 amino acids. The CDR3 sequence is CASSLGGGYNSPLHF. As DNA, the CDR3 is TGTGCCAGCAGCTTGGGGGGGGGTTATAATTCACCCCTCCACTTT.

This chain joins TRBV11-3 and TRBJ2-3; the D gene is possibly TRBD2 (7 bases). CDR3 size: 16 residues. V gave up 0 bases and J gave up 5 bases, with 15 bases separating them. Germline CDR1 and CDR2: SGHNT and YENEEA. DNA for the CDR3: TGTGCCAGCAGCTTAGATCCGGGGGGCCGAGGAGATACGCAGTATTTT. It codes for CASSLDPGGRGDTQYF.

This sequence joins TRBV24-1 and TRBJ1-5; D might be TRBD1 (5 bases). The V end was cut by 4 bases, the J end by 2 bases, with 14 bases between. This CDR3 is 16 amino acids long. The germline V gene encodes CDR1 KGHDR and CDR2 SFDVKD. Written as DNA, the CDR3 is TGTGCCACCAGTGACCCTCGGGTAGGGGGCAATCAGCCCCAGCATTTT. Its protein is CATSDPRVGGNQPQHF.

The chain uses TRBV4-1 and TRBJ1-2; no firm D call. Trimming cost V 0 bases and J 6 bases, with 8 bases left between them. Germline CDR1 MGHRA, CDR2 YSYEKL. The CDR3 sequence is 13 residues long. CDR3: CASSQDRLDGYTF. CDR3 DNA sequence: TGCGCCAGCAGCCAAGACAGGTTGGATGGCTACACCTTC.

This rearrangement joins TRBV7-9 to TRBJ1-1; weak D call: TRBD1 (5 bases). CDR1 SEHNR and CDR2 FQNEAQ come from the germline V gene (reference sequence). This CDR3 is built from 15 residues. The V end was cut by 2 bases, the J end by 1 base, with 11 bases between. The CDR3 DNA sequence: TGTGCCAGCAGCTTACGATTAGGACAGAACACTGAAGCTTTCTTT. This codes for CASSLRLGQNTEAFF.

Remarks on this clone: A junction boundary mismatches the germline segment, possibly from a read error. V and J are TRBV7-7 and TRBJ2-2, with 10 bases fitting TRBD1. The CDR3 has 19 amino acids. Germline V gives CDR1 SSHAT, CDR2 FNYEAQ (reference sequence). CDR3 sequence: CASSLEGGDRGFFTGELFF. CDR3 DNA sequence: TGTGCTAGCAGCTTAGAGGGTGGGGACAGGGGCTTCTTTACCGGGGAGCTGTTTTTT.

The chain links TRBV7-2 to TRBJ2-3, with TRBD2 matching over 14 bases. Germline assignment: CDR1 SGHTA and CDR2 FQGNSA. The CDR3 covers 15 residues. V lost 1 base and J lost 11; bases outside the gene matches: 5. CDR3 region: CASSLEGTSGRGQYF. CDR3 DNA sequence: TGTGCCAGCAGCTTAGAGGGGACTAGCGGGAGAGGGCAGTATTTT.

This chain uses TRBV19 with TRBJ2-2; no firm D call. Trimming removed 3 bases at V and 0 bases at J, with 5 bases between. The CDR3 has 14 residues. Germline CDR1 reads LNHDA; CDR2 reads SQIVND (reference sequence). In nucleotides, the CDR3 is TGTGCCAGTAGTATTACAACGAACACCGGGGAGCTGTTTTTT. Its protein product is CASSITTNTGELFF.

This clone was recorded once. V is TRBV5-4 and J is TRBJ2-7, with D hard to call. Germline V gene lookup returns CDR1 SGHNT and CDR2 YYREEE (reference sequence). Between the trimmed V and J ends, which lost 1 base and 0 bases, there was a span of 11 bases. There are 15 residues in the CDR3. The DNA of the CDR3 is TGTGCCAGCAGCTTGTTGCCAGGCGACTCCTACGAGCAGTACTTC. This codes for CASSLLPGDSYEQYF.

CDR3 sequence: CASSTGLAAYNEQFF. CDR3 DNA sequence: TGTGCCAGCAGCACCGGACTAGCGGCTTACAATGAGCAGTTCTTC. The V gene is TRBV7-2, the J gene TRBJ2-1; 10 bases line up with TRBD2. The CDR3 has 15 amino acids. The V gene's germline CDR1 is SGHTA and CDR2 FQGNSA. J was trimmed by 4 bases and V by 5 bases; bases with no gene match: 5.